The present TCR beta chain was sequenced within a study of vaccination effects on CD4 cells after COVID-19. Study-wide background: Vaccination of participants consisted of two doses of either the BNT162b2 or mRNA-1273 vaccine. Sample donation by two convalescent patients took place 16 days and one week before vaccination.

With the ViraFEST assay, the study expanded antigen-specific CD4+ T cells using viral peptide pools, then sequenced them. Culture proceeded for nine to eleven days, and CD4+ T cells were then isolated. The person's infection with SARS-CoV-2, confirmed by PCR, took place between March and December 2020. About 2 million PBMC per well received 9 to 10 IU/ml IL-2 and 8 to 10 ug/ml peptides in culture. Half of the medium was exchanged for IL-2 medium on both days 3 and 7. V was clipped by 2 bases and J by 0 bases; unmatched bases: 10. CDR1 SEHNR and CDR2 FQNEAQ come from the germline V gene (reference sequence). This CDR3 contains 18 residues. Remarks on this clone: Its cognate antigen is unknown.

Only in-frame clones appear in the TCRdb table, and some are missing; sequencing was by immunoSEQ multiplex PCR. This sample has approximately 28,000 clones; around three quarters occur once, and the top ten carry roughly 15%. The source is a human donor who had a prior SARS-CoV-2 infection. This sample comprised CD4+ T cells from PBMCs cultured with HCoV-NL63 spike peptides, obtained before COVID-19 vaccination. The V and J genes are TRBV7-9 and TRBJ2-3, with 8 positions matching TRBD2. The CDR3 DNA reads as TGTGCCAGCAGCTTATCTCCCAGTAGCGGGGCTAGCACAGATACGCAGTATTTT. It codes for CASSLSPSSGASTDTQYF.